One sample yielded the 4 T cell receptor beta chains listed below, sequenced in a study of vaccination effects on CD4 cells after COVID-19. Researchers isolated CD4+ T cells once approximately ten days of culture had elapsed. Their specific antigens are unknown. Assay used: immunoSEQ multiplex PCR; TCRdb lists only in-frame clones, some missing. The profile shows 50,000 or so clones, 67% of them singletons. The specimen comprised CD4+ T cells from PBMCs cultured without peptide, sampled before COVID-19 vaccination. The source is a human donor who received a COVID-19 vaccine.

The chain has TRBV28 and TRBJ1-1; D uncertain. CDR3 size: 15 residues. Trimming took off 1 base at V and 3 bases at J, with 12 bases between the two ends. CDR1 is MDHEN, CDR2 SYDVKM, per germline. The CDR3 region has the DNA TGTGCCAGCAGTTTATTTGTGGCGCCGGACACTGAAGCTTTCTTT. Protein product: CASSLFVAPDTEAFF.

The V and J genes are TRBV6-5 and TRBJ1-1; D is uncertain. CDR3 length: 11 residues. V lost 8 bases, J lost 4 bases, and 8 bases lay in between. Germline V gives CDR1 MNHEY, CDR2 SVGAGI. The CDR3 sequence: CASRSVTEAFF. The CDR3 nucleotides are TGTGCCAGCCGATCGGTCACTGAAGCTTTCTTT.

The table lists this clone with a few counts. The chain has TRBV7-9 and TRBJ2-7, with a possible D match to TRBD1 (5 bases). The CDR3 runs to 14 residues. Trimming took off 5 bases at V and 2 bases at J, with 13 bases between the two ends. Germline assignment: CDR1 SEHNR and CDR2 FQNEAQ (reference sequence). DNA for the CDR3: TGTGCCAGCAGCCCTAATGGGGCGCCCTACGAGCAGTACTTC. Its protein product is CASSPNGAPYEQYF.

CDR3 coding DNA: TGCGCCAGCAGCCCCTTACCGGACAGGGCGCAAGAGACCCAGTACTTC. As protein: CASSPLPDRAQETQYF. The gene calls are TRBV4-1 and TRBJ2-5; 8 bases are a match to TRBD1. Germline-derived CDR1 and CDR2 are MGHRA and YSYEKL. V shed 4 bases, J shed 2 bases, and the junction held 9 bases outside the gene matches. CDR3 length: 16 residues.